Each of the 32 T cell receptor beta chains below was sequenced from the same sample in a study of T cell repertoires in cytomegalovirus infection. MiXCR, run by TCRdb on the reads, gives a single entry per CDR3 protein. The table lists fewer than 350,000 distinct CDR3 sequences, roughly 16% of them singletons. Sequenced input: PBMCs. Receptor source: a human donor in good health (CMV status not recorded). Some clones in this sample may be carry-over from other donors' samples.

This clonotype was counted at least ten times. CDR3 coding DNA: TGTGCCAGCAGCTGGAGGGATCGGACGGTGACCTACGAGCAGTACTTC. Protein sequence: CASSWRDRTVTYEQYF. V is TRBV7-2 and J is TRBJ2-7, with D possibly matching TRBD2 (6 bases). This CDR3 is built from 16 residues. CDR1 and CDR2 (germline): SGHTA, FQGNSA. Deletions cut 4 bases from V and 2 bases from J, with 18 bases between.

The chain recombines TRBV28 with TRBJ1-6; 7 bases are a match to TRBD1. J lost 7 bases, V lost 2 bases, and 5 bases had no gene match. This CDR3 is 15 amino acids long. The germline gives CDR1 MDHEN, CDR2 SYDVKM. The CDR3 bases are TGTGCCAGCAGTTTAAGGGGGCGTAACAATTCACCCCTCCACTTT. Its protein product is CASSLRGRNNSPLHF.

This clonotype has at least ten counts. This chain uses TRBV7-2 with TRBJ2-7; D may be TRBD1 (6 bases). From germline, CDR1 is SGHTA and CDR2 FQGNSA. This CDR3 comprises 15 residues. V was cut by 5 bases and J by 0 bases, with 14 bases left in between. DNA for the CDR3: TGTGCCAGCAGCGCTACGGACAGACTCTCCTACGAGCAGTACTTC. Translation gives CASSATDRLSYEQYF.

The chain uses TRBV6-2 or TRBV6-3 and TRBJ2-7; D is ambiguous. CDR3 length: 14 residues. Trimming pared 0 bases from V and 6 bases from J, leaving 12 bases between. Germline CDR1 reads MNHEY; CDR2 reads SVGEGT. This chain's CDR3 is CASSYSKVVAEQYF. The DNA for the CDR3 is TGTGCCAGCAGTTACTCGAAGGTTGTCGCCGAGCAGTACTTC.

The chain uses TRBV6-2 or TRBV6-3 and TRBJ2-7, with D tentatively TRBD1 or TRBD2 (5 bases each). The CDR3 consists of 15 residues. V gave up 2 bases and J gave up 3 bases, with 14 bases separating them. CDR1 MNHEY and CDR2 SVGEGT come from the germline V gene. The CDR3 loop is CASSYPLRDGYEQYF. CDR3 sequence (DNA): TGTGCCAGCAGTTACCCCCTCCGGGACGGCTACGAGCAGTACTTC.

There are a few counts of this clonotype. The rearrangement links TRBV6-1 to TRBJ2-3; D possibly corresponds to TRBD1 (6 bases). The V gene's germline CDR1 is MNHNS and CDR2 SASEGT. CDR3 length: 15 residues. Trimming left V 2 bases short and J 2 bases short, with 11 bases between. The CDR3 reads CASSELGQPTDTQYF. The CDR3 bases are TGTGCCAGCAGTGAATTAGGACAGCCCACAGATACGCAGTATTTT.

V gene TRBV20-1 combines with J gene TRBJ1-5, with D perhaps matching TRBD1 (5 bases). Germline V gives CDR1 DFQATT, CDR2 SNEGSKA (reference sequence). The CDR3 covers 14 residues. Trimming removed 5 bases at V and 5 bases at J, with 16 bases between. The CDR3: CSAPSGEGYQPQHF. DNA for the CDR3: TGCAGTGCTCCCTCGGGGGAGGGATATCAGCCCCAGCATTTT.

This clonotype came up many times. The chain is built from TRBV7-8 and TRBJ2-3; the D is unclear. Germline CDR1 reads SGHVS; CDR2 reads FQNEAQ. The CDR3 consists of 12 residues. Trimming shortened V by 5 bases and J by 1 base, and 4 bases separated the two germline ends. The CDR3 DNA reads as TGTGCCAGCAGCGCCGGCACAGATACGCAGTATTTT. This codes for CASSAGTDTQYF.

The table lists this clonotype with many counts. The chain carries TRBV7-2 and TRBJ2-2, with D unclear. CDR3 size: 12 residues. The germline V and J ends were trimmed by 5 bases and 1 base, with 2 bases remaining between them. Germline CDR1 and CDR2: SGHTA and FQGNSA. DNA for the CDR3: TGTGCCAGCAGCCGGAACACCGGGGAGCTGTTTTTT. Protein sequence: CASSRNTGELFF.

This clonotype was counted at least ten times. The gene calls are TRBV28 and TRBJ1-5; D unresolved. V was cut by 4 bases and J by 0 bases, with 16 bases left in between. Germline assignment: CDR1 MDHEN and CDR2 SYDVKM. CDR3 length: 17 amino acids. Here the CDR3 reads CASSSRLSINSNQPQHF. Written as DNA, the CDR3 is TGTGCCAGCAGTTCTCGCCTTTCGATCAATAGCAATCAGCCCCAGCATTTT. The full variable domain, rest sourced from reference TRBV28 and TRBJ1-5, is DVKVTQSSRYLVKRTGEKVFLECVQDMDHENMFWYRQDPGLGLRLIYFSYDVKMKEKGDIPEGYSVSREKKERFSLILESASTNQTSMYLCASSSRLSINSNQPQHFGDGTRLSIL.

This clonotype was detected ten times or more. The chain links TRBV4-1 to TRBJ1-4, with a tentative D call TRBD1 (5 bases). V was clipped by 2 bases and J by 4 bases, with 11 bases between them. The germline gives CDR1 MGHRA, CDR2 YSYEKL. CDR3 size: 15 residues. Written as DNA, the CDR3 is TGCGCCAGCAGCCAATTTGACAGTCTTAATGAAAAACTGTTTTTT. This encodes CASSQFDSLNEKLFF.

This clonotype has only a few counts. The J gene is TRBJ1-1, the V gene TRBV18; D is unclear. The V end was cut by 2 bases, the J end by 2 bases, with 12 bases between. Germline assignment: CDR1 KGHSH and CDR2 LQKENI. The CDR3 has 15 residues. CDR3 sequence reads: CASSPSTVPNTEAFF. The CDR3 nucleotides read TGTGCCAGCTCACCAAGTACAGTCCCTAACACTGAAGCTTTCTTT.

This clonotype was recorded many times. The CDR3 loop reads CASSRGPARNQPQHF. CDR3 bases: TGTGCCAGCAGTCGTGGACCGGCCCGCAATCAGCCCCAGCATTTT. V and J are TRBV12-3 or TRBV12-4 and TRBJ1-5; D uncertain. The germline V and J ends were trimmed by 5 bases and 2 bases, with 13 bases remaining between them. CDR3 length: 15 residues.

This clonotype was detected a few times. The chain uses TRBV19 and TRBJ2-2; no reliable D call. Germline V gene sequence: CDR1 LNHDA, CDR2 SQIVND (reference sequence). The ends were cut back, 1 base at V and 0 bases at J, with 9 bases in the middle. The CDR3 length is 16 residues. The CDR3 here is CASSIAQPPNTGELFF. CDR3 coding DNA: TGTGCCAGTAGTATAGCCCAACCCCCGAACACCGGGGAGCTGTTTTTT.

This clonotype has a count of ten or more. This rearrangement joins TRBV6-1 to TRBJ1-5; D gene unclear. Trimming stripped 2 bases from V and 3 bases from J, with 5 bases between. The CDR3 loop spans 13 amino acids. Germline V lookup: CDR1 MNHNS, CDR2 SASEGT. In DNA, the CDR3 is TGTGCCAGCAGTGAACAGCCCAATCAGCCCCAGCATTTT. It yields the protein CASSEQPNQPQHF.

This clonotype was seen a handful of times. The genes are TRBV29-1 and TRBJ2-2; D is ambiguous. The CDR3 extends over 14 amino acids. Trimming removed 4 bases at V and 0 bases at J, with 9 bases between. Germline CDR1 reads SQVTM; CDR2 reads ANQGSEA. In nucleotides, the CDR3 is TGCAGCGTTGTCTCCAGGTCGAACACCGGGGAGCTGTTTTTT. Protein product: CSVVSRSNTGELFF.

This clonotype was counted a single time. J is TRBJ1-5 and V is TRBV20-1, with 8 bases that match TRBD1. The CDR3 is made up of 15 amino acids. The ends lost 2 bases at V and 7 bases at J; junction bases unmatched: 10. Looked up from germline, CDR1 is DFQATT and CDR2 is SNEGSKA (reference sequence). The CDR3 region has the DNA TGCAGTGCTAGAATGGGGGCAGGGGGCGGCCAGCCCCAGCATTTT. It encodes CSARMGAGGGQPQHF.

This clonotype has a count of ten or more. The chain employs TRBV7-9 and TRBJ2-5; 9 bases match TRBD1. The V segment lost 5 bases and the J segment 5 bases; nucleotides outside the gene matches: 12. This CDR3 is built from 16 residues. Germline loops: CDR1 SEHNR, CDR2 FQNEAQ (reference sequence). CDR3 residues: CASSPRTGVLVETQYF. CDR3 coding DNA: TGTGCCAGCAGCCCCCGGACAGGGGTTTTGGTGGAGACCCAGTACTTC.

This clonotype was observed a few times. CDR3 coding DNA: TGTGCCAGCAGCCGGGACGGCAGCCAAGAGACCCAGTACTTC. Its protein product is CASSRDGSQETQYF. The gene calls are TRBV5-8 and TRBJ2-5; perhaps D is TRBD1 or TRBD2 (5 bases each). The V gene's germline CDR1 is SGHTS and CDR2 YDEGEE. V was trimmed by 4 bases and J by 1 base, leaving 11 bases between them. The CDR3 extends over 14 amino acids.

This clonotype was found many times. The chain has TRBV7-6 and TRBJ2-7; 9 bases map to TRBD1. Germline assignment: CDR1 SGHVS and CDR2 FNYEAQ. The CDR3 is made up of 15 amino acids. V shed 1 base, J shed 5 bases, and the junction held 6 bases outside the gene matches. The CDR3 bases are TGTGCCAGCAGCTTAGGGGACAGGGTTACCCACGAGCAGTACTTC. Translating gives CASSLGDRVTHEQYF.

This chain connects TRBV3-1 to TRBJ1-1; D not certain. CDR1 and CDR2 (germline): LGHDT, YNNKEL (reference sequence). This CDR3 region has 17 residues. Trimming removed 0 bases from V and 6 bases from J, with 20 bases in between. The CDR3 spells CASSQERPTHRNAEAFF. CDR3 bases: TGTGCCAGCAGCCAAGAAAGGCCCACTCACCGAAACGCTGAAGCTTTCTTT.

This clonotype was seen ten or more times. The rearrangement links TRBV12-3 or TRBV12-4 to TRBJ2-3; a possible D gene is TRBD2 (5 bases). There are 12 residues in the CDR3. Trimming took 5 bases from V and 4 from J, leaving 7 bases between them. This chain's CDR3 is CASSTGADTQYF. The CDR3 nucleotides read TGTGCCAGCAGTACCGGGGCAGATACGCAGTATTTT.

CDR3 nucleotides: TGTGCCAGCAGAAAACAGGTCTCGAACACTGAAGCTTTCTTT. It codes for CASRKQVSNTEAFF. The rearrangement uses TRBV12-3 or TRBV12-4 and TRBJ1-1, with TRBD1 as a possible D gene (5 bases). The V end lost 6 bases, the J end lost 1 base, and 12 bases lay between the germline ends. The CDR3 extends over 14 amino acids.

This clonotype was picked up a small number of times. This chain joins TRBV5-6 and TRBJ2-5; D is unclear. V gave up 6 bases and J gave up 1 base, with 16 bases separating them. The V gene's germline CDR1 is SGHDT and CDR2 YYEEEE. The CDR3 loop spans 15 amino acids. The CDR3 is CASTRSLSSQETQYF. The CDR3 DNA sequence: TGTGCCAGCACCCGGTCCCTATCGTCCCAAGAGACCCAGTACTTC. The variable domain in full, with the rest retrieved from reference TRBV5-6 and TRBJ2-5, is DAGVTQSPTHLIKTRGQQVTLRCSPKSGHDTVSWYQQALGQGPQFIFQYYEEEERQRGNFPDRFSGHQFPNYSSELNVNALLLGDSALYLCASTRSLSSQETQYFGPGTRLLVL.

This clonotype was picked up many times. The V gene is TRBV4-3, the J gene TRBJ2-5; tentative D call: TRBD2 (6 bases). Germline-derived CDR1 and CDR2 are LGHNA and YSLEER. V lost 3 bases and J 5 bases, leaving 10 bases between the germline ends. The CDR3 covers 13 residues. CDR3 region: CASSQAGSETQYF. CDR3 DNA: TGCGCCAGCAGCCAGGCGGGAAGCGAGACCCAGTACTTC.

The chain recombines TRBV28 with TRBJ1-2, with 8 nucleotides matching TRBD1. The V gene end was trimmed by 6 bases and the J gene end by 8 bases; junction bases not matched to a gene: 5. CDR1 and CDR2 (germline): MDHEN, SYDVKM. The length of the CDR3 is 12 residues. CDR3 sequence reads: CASRVTGVGYTF. The CDR3 DNA sequence: TGTGCCAGCAGAGTGACAGGGGTCGGCTACACCTTC.

This clonotype turned up a few times. The chain joins TRBV4-1 to TRBJ2-7; D not resolved. The V gene's germline CDR1 is MGHRA and CDR2 YSYEKL. The V gene lost 0 bases and the J gene lost 4 bases, with 13 bases spanning the gap. The length of the CDR3 is 15 residues. CDR3 region: CASSQDLGFTYEQYF. CDR3 sequence (DNA): TGCGCCAGCAGCCAAGATTTGGGGTTTACGTACGAGCAGTACTTC.

This chain connects TRBV9 to TRBJ2-1, with unresolved D. The CDR3 length is 15 residues. The V end lost 0 bases, the J end lost 4 bases, and 11 bases lay between the germline ends. CDR1 is SGDLS, CDR2 YYNGEE, per germline. CDR3 sequence reads: CASSVDFGPYNEQFF. The DNA for the CDR3 is TGTGCCAGCAGCGTAGATTTCGGTCCTTACAATGAGCAGTTCTTC. Full variable domain (remainder filled in from reference TRBV9 and TRBJ2-1): DSGVTQTPKHLITATGQRVTLRCSPRSGDLSVYWYQQSLDQGLQFLIQYYNGEERAKGNILERFSAQQFPDLHSELNLSSLELGDSALYFCASSVDFGPYNEQFFGPGTRLTVL.

The chain has TRBV4-2 and TRBJ2-1; 11 bases line up with TRBD1. V was clipped by 4 bases and J by 8 bases; unmatched bases: 4. The germline CDR1 and CDR2 sequences are LGHNA and YNFKEQ. CDR3 length: 14 amino acids. CDR3 in DNA: TGTGCCAGCAGCCTGGACAGGGGGCGTGATGAGCAGTTCTTC. Protein: CASSLDRGRDEQFF.

In DNA, the CDR3 is TGCAGTGGTATAGACAGGGGAGCTGGAAATCAGCCCCAGCATTTT. Translating it yields CSGIDRGAGNQPQHF. The chain recombines TRBV20-1 with TRBJ1-5, with TRBD1 matching over 8 bases. CDR3 length: 15 amino acids. CDR1 DFQATT and CDR2 SNEGSKA come from the germline V gene (reference sequence). The junction had 12 bases not matched to a gene; V was cut back by 7 bases and J by 4 bases.

This clonotype was observed many times. V is TRBV7-2 and J is TRBJ1-5; D uncertain. Germline CDR1 is SGHTA and CDR2 is FQGNSA. Trimming left V 1 base short and J 7 bases short, with 8 bases between. The CDR3 loop spans 13 amino acids. The CDR3 reads CASSLEEGQPQHF. CDR3 nucleotides: TGTGCCAGCAGCTTAGAGGAGGGACAGCCCCAGCATTTT.

The sample holds a few counts of this clonotype. The gene calls are TRBV29-1 and TRBJ2-2; D not resolved. Germline CDR1 is SQVTM and CDR2 is ANQGSEA. The CDR3 totals 16 residues. V was trimmed by 5 bases and J by 5 bases, leaving 21 bases between them. Here the CDR3 reads CSVISLDNTPTGELFF. The CDR3 bases are TGCAGCGTTATAAGCTTAGACAATACGCCTACCGGGGAGCTGTTTTTT.